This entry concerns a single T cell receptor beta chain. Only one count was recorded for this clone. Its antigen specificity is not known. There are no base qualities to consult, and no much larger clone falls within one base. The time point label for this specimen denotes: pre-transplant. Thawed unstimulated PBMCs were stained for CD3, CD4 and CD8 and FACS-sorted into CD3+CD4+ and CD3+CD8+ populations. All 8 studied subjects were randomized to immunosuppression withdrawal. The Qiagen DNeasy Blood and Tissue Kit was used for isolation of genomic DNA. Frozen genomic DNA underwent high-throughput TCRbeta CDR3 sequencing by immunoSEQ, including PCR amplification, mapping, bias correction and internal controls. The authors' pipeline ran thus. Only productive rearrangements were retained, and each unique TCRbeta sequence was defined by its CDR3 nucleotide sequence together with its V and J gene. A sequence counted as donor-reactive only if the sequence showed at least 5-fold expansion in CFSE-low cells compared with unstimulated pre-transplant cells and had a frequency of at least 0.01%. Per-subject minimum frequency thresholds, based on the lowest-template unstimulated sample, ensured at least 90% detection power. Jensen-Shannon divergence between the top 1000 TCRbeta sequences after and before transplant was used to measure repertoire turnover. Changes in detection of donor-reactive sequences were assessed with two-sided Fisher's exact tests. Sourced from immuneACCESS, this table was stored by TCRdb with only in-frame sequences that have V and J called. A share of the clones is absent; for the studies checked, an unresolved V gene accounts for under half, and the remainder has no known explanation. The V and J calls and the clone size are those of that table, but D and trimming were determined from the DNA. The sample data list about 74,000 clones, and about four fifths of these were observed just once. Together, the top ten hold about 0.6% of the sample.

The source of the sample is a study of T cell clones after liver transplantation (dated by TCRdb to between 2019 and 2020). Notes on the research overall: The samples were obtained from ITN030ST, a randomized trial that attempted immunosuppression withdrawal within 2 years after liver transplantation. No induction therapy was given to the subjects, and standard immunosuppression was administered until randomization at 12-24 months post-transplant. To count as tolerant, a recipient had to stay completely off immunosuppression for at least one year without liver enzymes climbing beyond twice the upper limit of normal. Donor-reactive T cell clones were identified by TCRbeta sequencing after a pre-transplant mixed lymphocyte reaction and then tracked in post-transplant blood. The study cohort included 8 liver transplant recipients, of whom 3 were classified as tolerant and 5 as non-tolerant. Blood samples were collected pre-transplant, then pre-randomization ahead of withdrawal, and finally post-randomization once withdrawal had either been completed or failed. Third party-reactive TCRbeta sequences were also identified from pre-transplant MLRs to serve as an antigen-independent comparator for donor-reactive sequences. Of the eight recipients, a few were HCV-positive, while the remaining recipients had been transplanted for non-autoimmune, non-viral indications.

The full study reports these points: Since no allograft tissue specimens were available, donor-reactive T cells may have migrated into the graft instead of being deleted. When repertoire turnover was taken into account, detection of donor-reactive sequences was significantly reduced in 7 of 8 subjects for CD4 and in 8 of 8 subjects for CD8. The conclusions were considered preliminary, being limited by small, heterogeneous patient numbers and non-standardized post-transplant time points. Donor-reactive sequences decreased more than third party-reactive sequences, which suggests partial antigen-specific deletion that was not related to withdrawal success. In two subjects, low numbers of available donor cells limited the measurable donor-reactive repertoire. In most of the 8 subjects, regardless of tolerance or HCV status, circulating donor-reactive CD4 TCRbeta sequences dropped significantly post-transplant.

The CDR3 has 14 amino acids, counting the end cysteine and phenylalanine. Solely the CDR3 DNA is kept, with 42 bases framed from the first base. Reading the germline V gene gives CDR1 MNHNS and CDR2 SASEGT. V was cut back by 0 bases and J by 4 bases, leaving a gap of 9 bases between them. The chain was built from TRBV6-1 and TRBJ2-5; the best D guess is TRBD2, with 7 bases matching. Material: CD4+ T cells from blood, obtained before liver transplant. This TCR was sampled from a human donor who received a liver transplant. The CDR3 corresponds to CASSEAGGAETQYF. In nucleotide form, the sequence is TGTGCCAGCAGTGAAGCTGGGGGGGCAGAGACCCAGTACTTC.